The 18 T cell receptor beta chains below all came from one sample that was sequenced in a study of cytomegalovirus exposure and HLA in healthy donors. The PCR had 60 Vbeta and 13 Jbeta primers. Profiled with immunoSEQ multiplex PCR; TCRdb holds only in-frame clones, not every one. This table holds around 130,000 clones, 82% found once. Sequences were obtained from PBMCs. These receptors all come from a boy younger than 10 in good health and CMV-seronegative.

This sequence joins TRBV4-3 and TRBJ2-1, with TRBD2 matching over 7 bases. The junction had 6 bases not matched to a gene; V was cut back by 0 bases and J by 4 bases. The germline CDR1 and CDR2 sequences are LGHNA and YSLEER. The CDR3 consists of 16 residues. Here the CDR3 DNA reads TGCGCCAGCAGCCAAGATGGGGGGGGTCCATACAATGAGCAGTTCTTC. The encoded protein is CASSQDGGGPYNEQFF.

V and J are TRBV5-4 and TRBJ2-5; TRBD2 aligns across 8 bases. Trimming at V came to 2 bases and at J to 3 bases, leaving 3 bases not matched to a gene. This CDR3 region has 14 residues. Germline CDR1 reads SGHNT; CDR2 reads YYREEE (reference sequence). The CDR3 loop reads CASSFRREEETQYF. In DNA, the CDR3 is TGTGCCAGCAGCTTCCGGCGGGAGGAAGAGACCCAGTACTTC.

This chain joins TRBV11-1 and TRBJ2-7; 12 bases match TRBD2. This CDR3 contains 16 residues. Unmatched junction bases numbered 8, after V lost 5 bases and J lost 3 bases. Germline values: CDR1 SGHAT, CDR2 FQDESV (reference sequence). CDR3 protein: CASSPRTSGKVYEQYV. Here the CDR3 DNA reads TGTGCCAGCAGCCCCCGGACTAGCGGGAAGGTCTACGAGCAGTACGTC.

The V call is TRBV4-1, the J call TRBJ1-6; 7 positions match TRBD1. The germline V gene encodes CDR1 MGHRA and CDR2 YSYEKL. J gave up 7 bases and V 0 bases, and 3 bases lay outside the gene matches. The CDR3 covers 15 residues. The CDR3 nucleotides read TGCGCCAGCAGCCAAGAAGACAGGGTGAATTCACCCCTCCACTTT. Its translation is CASSQEDRVNSPLHF.

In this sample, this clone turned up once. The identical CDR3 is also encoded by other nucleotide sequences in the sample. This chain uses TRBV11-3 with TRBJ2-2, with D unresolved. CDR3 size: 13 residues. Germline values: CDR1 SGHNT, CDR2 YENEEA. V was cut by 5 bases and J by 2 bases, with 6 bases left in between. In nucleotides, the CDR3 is TGTGCCAGCAGCCCTTCTAACACCGGGGAGCTGTTTTTT. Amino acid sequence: CASSPSNTGELFF.

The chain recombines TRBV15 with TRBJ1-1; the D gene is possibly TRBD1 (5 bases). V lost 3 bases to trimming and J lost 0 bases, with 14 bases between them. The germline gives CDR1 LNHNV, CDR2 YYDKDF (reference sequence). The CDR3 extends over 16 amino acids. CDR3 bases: TGTGCCACCAGCAGGGGGGGGAACCGCTTGAACACTGAAGCTTTCTTT. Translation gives CATSRGGNRLNTEAFF.

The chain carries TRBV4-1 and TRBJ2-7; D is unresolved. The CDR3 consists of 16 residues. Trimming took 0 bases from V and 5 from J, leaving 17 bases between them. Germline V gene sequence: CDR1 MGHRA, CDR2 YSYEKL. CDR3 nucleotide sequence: TGCGCCAGCAGCCAAGAGGCGAGCTCCCGTGAGGACGAGCAGTACTTC. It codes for CASSQEASSREDEQYF.

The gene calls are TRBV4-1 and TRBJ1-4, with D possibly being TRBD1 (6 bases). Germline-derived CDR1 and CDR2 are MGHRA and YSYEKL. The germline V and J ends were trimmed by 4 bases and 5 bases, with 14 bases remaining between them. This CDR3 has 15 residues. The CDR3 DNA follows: TGCGCCAGCAGCCGCGTCGAAGGGGGAAATGAAAAACTGTTTTTT. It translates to CASSRVEGGNEKLFF.

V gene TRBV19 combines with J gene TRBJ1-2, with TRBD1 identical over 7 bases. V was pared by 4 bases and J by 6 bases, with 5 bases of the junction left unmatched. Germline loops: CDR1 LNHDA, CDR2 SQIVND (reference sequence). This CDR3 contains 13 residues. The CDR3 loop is CASSTSTGDGYTF. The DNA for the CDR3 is TGTGCCAGTAGTACCTCCACAGGGGATGGCTACACCTTC.

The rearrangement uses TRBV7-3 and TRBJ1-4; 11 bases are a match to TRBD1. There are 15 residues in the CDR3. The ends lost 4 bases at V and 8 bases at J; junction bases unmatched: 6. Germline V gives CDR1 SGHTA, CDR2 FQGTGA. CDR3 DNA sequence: TGTGCCAGCAGCTCAGGACAGGGGGCAGGAGAAAAACTGTTTTTT. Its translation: CASSSGQGAGEKLFF. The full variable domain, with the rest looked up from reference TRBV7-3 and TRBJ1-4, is GAGVSQTPSNKVTEKGKYVELRCDPISGHTALYWYRQSLGQGPEFLIYFQGTGAADDSGLPNDRFFAVRPEGSVSTLKIQRTERGDSAVYLCASSSGQGAGEKLFFGSGTQLSVL.

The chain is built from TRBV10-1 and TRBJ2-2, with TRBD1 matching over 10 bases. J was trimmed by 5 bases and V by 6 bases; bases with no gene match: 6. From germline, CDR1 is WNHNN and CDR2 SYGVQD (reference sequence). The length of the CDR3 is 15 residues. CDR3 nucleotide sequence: TGCGCCAGCAGCGAGGACAGGGGGTGGACCGGGGAGCTGTTTTTT. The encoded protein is CASSEDRGWTGELFF.

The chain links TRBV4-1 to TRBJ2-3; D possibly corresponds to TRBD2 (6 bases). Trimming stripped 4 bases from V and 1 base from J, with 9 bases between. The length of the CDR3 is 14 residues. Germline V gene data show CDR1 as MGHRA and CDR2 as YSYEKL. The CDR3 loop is CASSLPGGTDTQYF. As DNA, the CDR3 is TGCGCCAGCAGCCTCCCGGGGGGCACAGATACGCAGTATTTT.

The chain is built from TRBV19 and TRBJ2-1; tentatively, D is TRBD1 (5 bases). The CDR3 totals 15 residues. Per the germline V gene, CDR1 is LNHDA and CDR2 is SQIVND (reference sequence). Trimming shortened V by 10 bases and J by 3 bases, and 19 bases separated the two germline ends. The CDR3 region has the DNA TGTGCCACCTCAGGAGCGCGGCAGGGCTACAATGAGCAGTTCTTC. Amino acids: CATSGARQGYNEQFF.

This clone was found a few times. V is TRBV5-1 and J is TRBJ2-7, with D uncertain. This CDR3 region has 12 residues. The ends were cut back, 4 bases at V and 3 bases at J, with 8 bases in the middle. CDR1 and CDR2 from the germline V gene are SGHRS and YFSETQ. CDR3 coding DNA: TGCGCCAGCAGCCTAGACTTCTACGAGCAGTACTTC. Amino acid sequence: CASSLDFYEQYF.

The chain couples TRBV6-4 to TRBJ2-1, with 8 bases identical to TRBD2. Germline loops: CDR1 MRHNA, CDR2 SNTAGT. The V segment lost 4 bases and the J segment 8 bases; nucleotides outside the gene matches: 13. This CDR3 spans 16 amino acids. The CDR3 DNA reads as TGTGCCAGCAGTGCTGACACCGCGGGAGGAAGGGATGAGCAGTTCTTC. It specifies CASSADTAGGRDEQFF.

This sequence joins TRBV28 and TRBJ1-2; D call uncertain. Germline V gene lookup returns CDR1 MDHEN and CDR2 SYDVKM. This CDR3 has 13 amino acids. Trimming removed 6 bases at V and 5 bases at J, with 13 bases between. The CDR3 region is CASRGGLLYGYTF. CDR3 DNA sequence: TGTGCCAGCAGGGGCGGACTGCTATATGGCTACACCTTC.

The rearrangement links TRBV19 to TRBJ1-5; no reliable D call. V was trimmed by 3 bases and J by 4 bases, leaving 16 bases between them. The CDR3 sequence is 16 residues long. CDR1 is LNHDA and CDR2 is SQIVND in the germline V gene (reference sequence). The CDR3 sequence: CASSILSGVRNQPQHF. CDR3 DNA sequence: TGTGCCAGTAGTATCCTCAGCGGGGTTAGAAATCAGCCCCAGCATTTT.

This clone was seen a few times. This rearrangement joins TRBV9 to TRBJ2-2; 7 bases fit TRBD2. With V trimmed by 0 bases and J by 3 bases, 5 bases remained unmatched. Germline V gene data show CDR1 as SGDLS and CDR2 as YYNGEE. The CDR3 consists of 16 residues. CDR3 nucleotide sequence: TGTGCCAGCAGCGTAGGTACGGGGGGACACACCGGGGAGCTGTTTTTT. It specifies CASSVGTGGHTGELFF.